The 25 T cell receptor beta chains reported below all come from one sample, sequenced in a study of human T cells and chemical hapten exposure. Time point denoted: patch test 1, 2 weeks after DPC sensitization. Treatment indicated: therapeutic diphenylcyclopropenone sensitization with weekly scalp DPC. One entry per CDR3 protein results from TCRdb running MiXCR on the RACE reads. The table lists roughly 380,000 distinct CDR3 sequences, 4% to 5.5% of them singletons. This specimen consisted of whole blood, obtained in connection with sensitization to the hapten diphenylcyclopropenone (DPC). The receptors here all came from a woman between 45 and 60 years old with alopecia areata. Some clones in this sample may be carry-over from other donors' samples.

This rearrangement joins TRBV7-9 to TRBJ1-1; D is undetermined. The CDR3 is 14 residues long. V was clipped by 1 base and J by 5 bases, with 11 bases between them. Germline assignment: CDR1 SEHNR and CDR2 FQNEAQ (reference sequence). In DNA, the CDR3 is TGTGCCAGCAGCTTAGGAGCGGGTATGACTGAAGCTTTCTTT. It specifies CASSLGAGMTEAFF.

This clonotype was picked up many times. This chain joins TRBV5-4 and TRBJ1-1; D unclear. CDR1 is SGHNT, CDR2 YYREEE, per germline (reference sequence). The CDR3 covers 12 residues. The V end was cut by 3 bases, the J end by 7 bases, with 10 bases between. CDR3 residues: CASSSDENEAFF. The CDR3 bases are TGTGCCAGCAGCTCTGATGAGAATGAAGCTTTCTTT.

The genes are TRBV3-1 and TRBJ2-7, with no clear D. The V end was cut by 0 bases, the J end by 2 bases, with 8 bases between. This CDR3 region has 14 residues. From germline, CDR1 is LGHDT and CDR2 YNNKEL (reference sequence). The CDR3 spells CASSQDGMPYEQYF. CDR3 coding DNA: TGTGCCAGCAGCCAAGATGGTATGCCCTACGAGCAGTACTTC.

This clonotype occurred a few times. This rearrangement joins TRBV29-1 to TRBJ1-2; TRBD1 matches 8 bases. Trimming cost V 7 bases and J 4 bases; bases outside gene matches: 5. The CDR3 consists of 12 residues. CDR1 and CDR2 (germline): SQVTM, ANQGSEA. DNA for the CDR3: TGCAGCGCAGGACAGGGAACCTATGGCTACACCTTC. It encodes CSAGQGTYGYTF.

This clonotype was counted ten times or more. J is TRBJ1-2 and V is TRBV7-2; no firm D call. CDR3 length: 14 amino acids. Germline V CDR1 and CDR2: SGHTA, FQGNSA. The germline V and J ends were trimmed by 5 bases and 0 bases, with 10 bases remaining between them. CDR3 in amino acids: CASSLLAANYGYTF. CDR3 sequence (DNA): TGTGCCAGCAGCCTACTGGCAGCTAACTATGGCTACACCTTC.

This clonotype has at least ten counts. The chain couples TRBV3-1 to TRBJ1-3; maybe TRBD1 (6 bases). The CDR3 extends over 15 amino acids. The V end lost 1 base, the J end lost 3 bases, and 10 bases lay between the germline ends. Germline values: CDR1 LGHDT, CDR2 YNNKEL (reference sequence). The CDR3 here is CASSQGQGFGNTIYF. The CDR3 DNA reads TGTGCCAGCAGCCAAGGTCAGGGGTTTGGAAACACCATATATTTT.

This clonotype has a count of ten or more. V is TRBV12-3 or TRBV12-4 and J is TRBJ1-1; D is possibly TRBD1 (6 bases). Trimming took off 6 bases at V and 11 bases at J, with 19 bases between the two ends. The CDR3 runs 13 residues. This CDR3 is CASSQTGTRTAFF. For the CDR3, the DNA is TGTGCCAGCAGCCAAACCGGGACACGAACGGCTTTCTTT.

This clonotype was observed a few times. The rearrangement uses TRBV10-3 and TRBJ2-7, with 10 bases lining up with TRBD1. Germline V CDR1 and CDR2: ENHRY, SYGVKD. With V trimmed by 6 bases and J by 1 base, 9 bases remained unmatched. There are 16 residues in the CDR3. In DNA, the CDR3 is TGTGCCATCAGAAGGGACAGGGGAAGGGGTTCCTACGAGCAGTACTTC. This translates into CAIRRDRGRGSYEQYF.

This sequence joins TRBV20-1 and TRBJ1-1; no reliable D call. This CDR3 contains 15 residues. The V gene lost 0 bases and the J gene lost 1 base, with 12 bases spanning the gap. Germline CDR1 DFQATT, CDR2 SNEGSKA (reference sequence). In nucleotides, the CDR3 is TGCAGTGCTAGAGATGCGGGCAGAGCGAACACTGAAGCTTTCTTT. Its protein product is CSARDAGRANTEAFF.

This clonotype was seen only a few times. The chain employs TRBV2 and TRBJ1-1, with D tentatively TRBD1 (5 bases). V dropped 8 bases and J dropped 3 bases, with 10 bases sitting between them. CDR1 is SNHLY and CDR2 is FYNNEI in the germline V gene. This CDR3 has 12 residues. CDR3 loop: CASHGAYTEAFF. The CDR3 DNA reads TGTGCCAGCCACGGGGCCTACACTGAAGCTTTCTTT. The entire variable domain, with the rest obtained from reference TRBV2 and TRBJ1-1, is as follows: EPEVTQTPSHQVTQMGQEVILRCVPISNHLYFYWYRQILGQKVEFLVSFYNNEISEKSEIFDDQFSVERPDGSNFTLKIRSTKLEDSAMYFCASHGAYTEAFFGQGTRLTVV.

The table lists this clonotype with many counts. This chain joins TRBV7-9 and TRBJ1-1; D remains ambiguous. V lost 5 bases and J 4 bases, leaving 8 bases between the germline ends. Germline CDR1 reads SEHNR; CDR2 reads FQNEAQ (reference sequence). CDR3 length: 12 residues. CDR3 region: CASSPAGTEAFF. In DNA form, the CDR3 reads TGTGCCAGCAGCCCCGCTGGCACTGAAGCTTTCTTT.

This clonotype was recorded many times. The CDR3 coding sequence is TGCGCCAGCAGCTTGTTTCCCGGGGAGCTGTTTTTT. Its protein product is CASSLFPGELFF. The chain carries TRBV5-1 and TRBJ2-2, with unresolved D. In germline, CDR1 is SGHRS, CDR2 YFSETQ. The CDR3 spans 12 residues. Trimming removed 1 base at V and 6 bases at J, with 4 bases between.

This clonotype was detected ten times or more. The V gene is TRBV25-1, the J gene TRBJ2-5, with 11 bases matching TRBD1. Germline trimming cut 7 bases from V and 7 bases from J; bases unmatched to any gene: 8. This CDR3 has 14 residues. Looked up from germline, CDR1 is MGHDK and CDR2 is SYGVNS. CDR3 sequence (DNA): TGTGCCAGCACCCTATCGGGGACAGGGGGGACCCAGTACTTC. Encoded protein: CASTLSGTGGTQYF.

This clonotype has ten or more counts. The V and J genes are TRBV29-1 and TRBJ1-3; a weak D match, TRBD1 (5 bases). CDR1 SQVTM and CDR2 ANQGSEA come from the germline V gene. The CDR3 is 15 residues long. V lost 4 bases to trimming and J lost 0 bases, with 13 bases between them. CDR3: CSVGGDGFSGNTIYF. CDR3 in DNA: TGCAGCGTTGGCGGGGACGGATTCTCTGGAAACACCATATATTTT.

This clonotype was recorded at least ten times. The chain links TRBV20-1 to TRBJ1-5; D is unresolved. The CDR3 covers 13 residues. The germline V gene has CDR1 DFQATT and CDR2 SNEGSKA (reference sequence). Trimming took off 0 bases at V and 5 bases at J, with 8 bases between the two ends. CDR3 loop: CSARDSIDQPQHF. In DNA form, the CDR3 reads TGCAGTGCTAGAGATAGCATTGATCAGCCCCAGCATTTT.

This clonotype has ten or more counts. The chain recombines TRBV4-3 with TRBJ2-7; TRBD1 might be the D (6 bases). This CDR3 has 13 amino acids. Germline CDR1 reads LGHNA; CDR2 reads YSLEER. Trimming removed 1 base at V and 4 bases at J, with 8 bases between. The DNA of the CDR3 is TGCGCCAGCAGCCAAGTACAGGGTTACGAGCAGTACTTC. This codes for CASSQVQGYEQYF.

The table lists this clonotype with many counts. The rearrangement uses TRBV21-1 and TRBJ1-4. TRBV21-1 is recorded as a pseudogene. This CDR3 has 15 amino acids. The CDR3 here is CASSKERATNEKLFF. The CDR3 nucleotides are TGTGCCAGCAGCAAAGAGCGCGCAACTAATGAAAAACTGTTTTTT.

This clonotype showed up many times. The chain links TRBV11-3 to TRBJ2-1, with D possibly matching TRBD1 (6 bases). This CDR3 region has 13 residues. The V end was cut by 4 bases, the J end by 5 bases, with 9 bases between. The germline V gene encodes CDR1 SGHNT and CDR2 YENEEA. The CDR3 nucleotides read TGTGCCAGCAGCTCGCGGACAGACAATGAGCAGTTCTTC. Amino acid sequence: CASSSRTDNEQFF. The full variable domain, with the rest looked up from reference TRBV11-3 and TRBJ2-1, is EAGVVQSPRYKIIEKKQPVAFWCNPISGHNTLYWYLQNLGQGPELLIRYENEEAVDDSQLPKDRFSAERLKGVDSTLKIQPAELGDSAVYLCASSSRTDNEQFFGPGTRLTVL.

This clonotype was found a few times. The chain is built from TRBV7-2 and TRBJ2-3; no clear D gene. Germline V lookup: CDR1 SGHTA, CDR2 FQGNSA. Trimming cost V 1 base and J 0 bases, with 11 bases left between them. This CDR3 is built from 16 residues. The DNA for the CDR3 is TGTGCCAGCAGCTTAGTTCCACTGACTAGCACAGATACGCAGTATTTT. Protein sequence: CASSLVPLTSTDTQYF.

This clonotype was counted at least ten times. The rearrangement links TRBV23-1 to TRBJ2-7; D unresolved. TRBV23-1 is known as an ORF, though its function is uncertain. V was trimmed by 3 bases and J by 5 bases, leaving 11 bases between them. The CDR3 length is 13 residues. The CDR3 spells CASSHPSLHEQYF. For the CDR3, the DNA is TGCGCCAGCAGTCACCCGAGCCTCCACGAGCAGTACTTC.

This sequence joins TRBV4-2 and TRBJ2-2, with TRBD1 as a possible D gene (5 bases). CDR1 and CDR2 from the germline V gene are LGHNA and YNFKEQ. V was cut by 10 bases and J by 2 bases, with 14 bases left in between. CDR3 length: 14 amino acids. The CDR3 nucleotides read TGTGCCACCCAGGGCCAGGGTAACACCGGGGAGCTGTTTTTT. As protein: CATQGQGNTGELFF.

This clonotype was seen at least ten times. V gene TRBV4-3 combines with J gene TRBJ2-3; 10 bases match TRBD2. With V trimmed by 1 base and J by 6 bases, 10 bases remained unmatched. Germline V gene data show CDR1 as LGHNA and CDR2 as YSLEER. The CDR3 extends over 17 amino acids. CDR3 DNA: TGCGCCAGCAGCCAAGGCCCACTCACTAGCGGGACGGATACGCAGTATTTT. Protein: CASSQGPLTSGTDTQYF.

This clonotype was seen at least ten times. The V call is TRBV20-1, the J call TRBJ1-2; 9 bases match TRBD1. This CDR3 has 15 amino acids. CDR1 DFQATT and CDR2 SNEGSKA come from the germline V gene (reference sequence). V dropped 0 bases and J dropped 4; count of bases not matched to a gene: 6. CDR3 sequence reads: CSARDWTGESYGYTF. CDR3 DNA sequence: TGCAGTGCTAGAGATTGGACAGGGGAGAGCTATGGCTACACCTTC.

This clonotype was picked up many times. V is TRBV7-2 and J is TRBJ1-5; D call uncertain. The CDR3 length is 15 residues. V lost 1 base and J lost 0, with 7 bases in between. The germline gives CDR1 SGHTA, CDR2 FQGNSA. The CDR3, as DNA: TGTGCCAGCAGCTTAGATCGGATTAGCAATCAGCCCCAGCATTTT. It is translated as CASSLDRISNQPQHF.

The chain links TRBV20-1 to TRBJ1-5, with a weak D call TRBD1 (5 bases). The CDR3 runs to 15 residues. Germline V gene sequence: CDR1 DFQATT, CDR2 SNEGSKA (reference sequence). The V and J ends lost 5 bases and 0 bases respectively, with 14 bases between them. The CDR3 reads CSAPMGQASNQPQHF. CDR3 DNA: TGCAGTGCTCCCATGGGGCAAGCTAGCAATCAGCCCCAGCATTTT.